What follows are 7 T cell receptor beta chains derived from one specimen sequenced in a study of cytomegalovirus exposure and HLA in healthy donors. Researchers ran the PCR with 60 Vbeta and 13 Jbeta primers. Using immunoSEQ multiplex PCR, the repertoire was profiled, and TCRdb retains in-frame clones only, with some absent. The sample has about 160,000 clones, about 75% seen once. The specimen sequenced was PBMCs. The receptor source for this set is a man aged 18 to 30 in good health and CMV-seronegative.

CDR3: CASSIYLSGNYGYTF. CDR3 bases: TGTGCCAGCAGCATATACCTAAGTGGTAACTATGGCTACACCTTC. The V gene is TRBV7-9, the J gene TRBJ1-2; unclear D gene. Germline CDR1 is SEHNR and CDR2 is FQNEAQ (reference sequence). Trimming pared 5 bases from V and 1 base from J, leaving 14 bases between. This CDR3 is built from 15 residues.

The chain combines TRBV5-1 with TRBJ2-3; D is unclear. This CDR3 has 16 residues. V lost 0 bases and J lost 2, with 13 bases in between. Germline lookup yields CDR1 SGHRS and CDR2 YFSETQ. CDR3 region: CASSLGVAVPTDTQYF. The CDR3 nucleotides are TGCGCCAGCAGCTTGGGGGTGGCGGTACCCACAGATACGCAGTATTTT. The variable domain in full, completed from reference TRBV5-1 and TRBJ2-3, reads KAGVTQTPRYLIKTRGQQVTLSCSPISGHRSVSWYQQTPGQGLQFLFEYFSETQRNKGNFPGRFSGRQFSNSRSEMNVSTLELGDSALYLCASSLGVAVPTDTQYFGPGTRLTVL.

This rearrangement joins TRBV7-9 to TRBJ2-1, with TRBD2 identical over 9 bases. Germline CDR1 SEHNR, CDR2 FQNEAQ (reference sequence). Trimming took 8 bases from V and 7 from J; bases not matched to a gene: 9. The CDR3 length is 14 residues. The CDR3 sequence: CASSGTSYLNEQFF. The CDR3 bases are TGTGCCAGCTCCGGGACTAGCTATTTGAATGAGCAGTTCTTC.

This chain connects TRBV7-9 to TRBJ2-5; 8 bases align to TRBD1. With 8 bases clipped from V and 5 bases from J, the junction kept 7 bases outside the gene matches. CDR1 and CDR2 (germline): SEHNR, FQNEAQ (reference sequence). The CDR3 has 13 residues. The DNA of the CDR3 is TGTGCCAGCCAGACAGGGGCCGTGGAGACCCAGTACTTC. Protein: CASQTGAVETQYF.

V and J are TRBV18 and TRBJ1-4, with D uncertain. V was shortened by 6 bases and J by 8 bases, with 19 bases between the two germline ends. Germline V gene lookup returns CDR1 KGHSH and CDR2 LQKENI. The CDR3 has 15 amino acids. The CDR3 DNA is TGTGCCAGCTCCCCGTTCGGAGGAGGCCGGGAAAAACTGTTTTTT. This gives the protein CASSPFGGGREKLFF.

The rearrangement joins TRBV4-3 to TRBJ1-2; TRBD1 agrees at 9 bases. V was clipped by 3 bases and J by 8 bases; unmatched bases: 10. CDR3 size: 15 residues. Germline V gene data show CDR1 as LGHNA and CDR2 as YSLEER. CDR3 DNA sequence: TGCGCCAGCAGCCACGGACAGGGGATCGTTGGGGGCTACACCTTC. Its translation: CASSHGQGIVGGYTF.

The CDR3 is CASSRTATSYEQYF. Here the CDR3 DNA reads TGTGCCAGCAGCAGGACAGCTACATCCTACGAGCAGTACTTC. The genes are TRBV11-2 and TRBJ2-7, with D maybe TRBD1 (6 bases). V lost 5 bases to trimming and J lost 1 base, with 12 bases between them. CDR1 is SGHAT and CDR2 is FQNNGV in the germline V gene. This CDR3 has 14 amino acids.